The rows below give T cell receptor beta chains drawn from one sample of a study of blood T cell repertoires in COVID-19. Clones were sequenced by immunoSEQ multiplex PCR, and TCRdb holds only the in-frame ones, with some missing. This sample has approximately 170,000 clones, with approximately 80% found just once. Specimen: peripheral blood. These receptors all come from a woman aged 70-85 years with COVID-19, enrolled during active disease. Each CDR3 is given with its conserved first and last residue. D genes are given only for firm matches. Only some rows state a clone size, as once, few, many or a class for expanded clones.

J gene: TRBJ2-1; clone size: -; V gene: TRBV5-1; D gene: TRBD2; CDR3 protein: CASSLGPGGNEQFF; CDR3 DNA: TGCGCCAGCAGCCTGGGACCGGGGGGCAATGAGCAGTTCTTC
J gene: TRBJ1-4; clone size: once; V gene: TRBV28; D gene: TRBD1; CDR3 protein: CASRAIQGTNEKLFF; CDR3 DNA: TGTGCCAGCAGGGCTATACAGGGGACTAATGAAAAACTGTTTTTT
J gene: TRBJ1-1; clone size: -; V gene: TRBV12-3/TRBV12-4; D gene: TRBD1; CDR3 protein: CASSSGTGGAGFF; CDR3 DNA: TGTGCCAGCAGTTCCGGGACAGGGGGCGCGGGTTTCTTT
J gene: TRBJ2-7; clone size: once; V gene: TRBV5-4; D gene: -; CDR3 protein: CASSFNGAYEQYF; CDR3 DNA: TGTGCCAGCAGCTTTAACGGAGCCTACGAGCAGTACTTC
J gene: TRBJ1-1; clone size: once; V gene: TRBV5-8; D gene: -; CDR3 protein: CASHRTPGDTEAFF; CDR3 DNA: TGTGCCAGCCACAGGACTCCGGGGGACACTGAAGCTTTCTTT
J gene: TRBJ1-2; clone size: -; V gene: TRBV28; D gene: -; CDR3 protein: CASSLDNNYGYTF; CDR3 DNA: TGTGCCAGCAGTCTGGACAATAACTATGGCTACACCTTC
J gene: TRBJ1-1; clone size: once; V gene: TRBV5-5; D gene: TRBD1; CDR3 protein: CASSFRDSSNTEAFF; CDR3 DNA: TGTGCCAGCAGCTTCCGGGACAGCTCTAACACTGAAGCTTTCTTT
J gene: TRBJ1-5; clone size: -; V gene: TRBV28; D gene: TRBD1; CDR3 protein: CASSPSGQGYGQPQHF; CDR3 DNA: TGTGCCAGCAGTCCGAGTGGACAGGGGTATGGGCAGCCCCAGCATTTT
J gene: TRBJ2-1; clone size: once; V gene: TRBV5-4; D gene: -; CDR3 protein: CASSSIADEQFF; CDR3 DNA: TGTGCCAGCAGCTCCATAGCGGATGAGCAGTTCTTC
J gene: TRBJ2-5; clone size: -; V gene: TRBV24-1; D gene: TRBD1; CDR3 protein: CATSDTTGLQETQYF; CDR3 DNA: TGTGCCACCAGTGACACGACAGGGTTGCAAGAGACCCAGTACTTC
J gene: TRBJ2-2; clone size: -; V gene: TRBV6-1; D gene: TRBD2; CDR3 protein: CASSTSGGSGELFF; CDR3 DNA: TGTGCCAGCAGTACTAGCGGGGGCTCCGGGGAGCTGTTTTTT
J gene: TRBJ1-5; clone size: -; V gene: TRBV28; D gene: -; CDR3 protein: CASSLRGFVQPQHF; CDR3 DNA: TGTGCCAGCAGTTTACGGGGTTTCGTTCAGCCCCAGCATTTT
J gene: TRBJ2-6; clone size: -; V gene: TRBV28; D gene: TRBD2; CDR3 protein: CASGEGLSGANVLTF; CDR3 DNA: TGTGCCAGCGGGGAGGGTCTATCTGGGGCCAACGTCCTGACTTTC
J gene: TRBJ1-5; clone size: few; V gene: TRBV7-2; D gene: TRBD1; CDR3 protein: CASSLVGDRDQPQHF; CDR3 DNA: TGTGCCAGCAGCTTAGTTGGGGACAGGGATCAGCCCCAGCATTTT
J gene: TRBJ2-3; clone size: -; V gene: TRBV11-2; D gene: TRBD2; CDR3 protein: CASTYAGGTDTQYF; CDR3 DNA: TGTGCCAGCACCTACGCGGGGGGCACAGATACGCAGTATTTT
J gene: TRBJ1-6; clone size: -; V gene: TRBV16; D gene: -; CDR3 protein: CASSQVGSENSPLHF; CDR3 DNA: TGTGCCAGCAGCCAAGTCGGGTCAGAGAATTCACCCCTCCACTTT
J gene: TRBJ1-1; clone size: -; V gene: TRBV6-1; D gene: -; CDR3 protein: CASSEGGVRGTEAFF; CDR3 DNA: TGTGCCAGCAGTGAAGGCGGCGTCAGGGGTACTGAAGCTTTCTTT
J gene: TRBJ2-5; clone size: -; V gene: TRBV5-5; D gene: -; CDR3 protein: CASSLAGGQETQYF; CDR3 DNA: TGTGCCAGCAGCTTGGCTGGCGGTCAAGAGACCCAGTACTTC
J gene: TRBJ2-3; clone size: -; V gene: TRBV9; D gene: -; CDR3 protein: CASSVAGGGGTDTQYF; CDR3 DNA: TGTGCCAGCAGCGTAGCTGGAGGGGGGGGCACAGATACGCAGTATTTT
J gene: TRBJ1-1; clone size: -; V gene: TRBV30; D gene: -; CDR3 protein: CAWSSRRPAATMFEAFF; CDR3 DNA: TGTGCCTGGAGTTCCCGGCGCCCAGCCGCGACTATGTTTGAAGCTTTCTTT
J gene: TRBJ1-4; clone size: -; V gene: TRBV3-1/TRBV3-2; D gene: -; CDR3 protein: CASSQGALSNEKLFF; CDR3 DNA: TGTGCCAGCAGCCAAGGGGCTCTCTCAAATGAAAAACTGTTTTTT
J gene: TRBJ2-1; clone size: -; V gene: TRBV19; D gene: TRBD2; CDR3 protein: CATQSYAGTSGNEQFF; CDR3 DNA: TGTGCCACCCAAAGCTACGCGGGGACTAGCGGCAATGAGCAGTTCTTC
J gene: TRBJ2-1; clone size: -; V gene: TRBV15; D gene: -; CDR3 protein: CATSLGNGTFLLSYNEQFF; CDR3 DNA: TGTGCCACCAGCCTCGGAAACGGGACTTTCCTCCTCTCCTACAATGAGCAGTTCTTC
J gene: TRBJ1-3; clone size: once; V gene: TRBV10-3; D gene: -; CDR3 protein: CAISEGFASSGNTIYF; CDR3 DNA: TGTGCCATCAGTGAGGGCTTCGCTTCATCTGGAAACACCATATATTTT
J gene: TRBJ2-1; clone size: -; V gene: TRBV7-2; D gene: TRBD2; CDR3 protein: CASSRSGGVHNEQFF; CDR3 DNA: TGTGCCAGCAGCAGAAGCGGGGGAGTCCACAATGAGCAGTTCTTC
J gene: TRBJ2-5; clone size: once; V gene: TRBV4-2; D gene: -; CDR3 protein: CASSPSGRQETQYF; CDR3 DNA: TGTGCCAGCAGCCCTTCAGGGAGGCAAGAGACCCAGTACTTC
J gene: TRBJ2-5; clone size: -; V gene: TRBV20-1; D gene: -; CDR3 protein: CSASSGETQYF; CDR3 DNA: TGCAGTGCGTCCTCGGGGGAGACCCAGTACTTC
J gene: TRBJ2-7; clone size: -; V gene: TRBV6-5; D gene: -; CDR3 protein: CASVRSGSSYEQYF; CDR3 DNA: TGTGCCAGCGTGAGGAGCGGTTCCTCCTACGAGCAGTACTTC
J gene: TRBJ1-1; clone size: once; V gene: TRBV7-9; D gene: -; CDR3 protein: CASTTTPPGEAFF; CDR3 DNA: TGTGCCAGCACCACCACACCGCCAGGCGAAGCTTTCTTT
J gene: TRBJ1-1; clone size: -; V gene: TRBV12-3/TRBV12-4; D gene: TRBD1; CDR3 protein: CASRAQGTREAFF; CDR3 DNA: TGTGCCAGCAGAGCACAGGGGACCCGAGAAGCTTTCTTT
J gene: TRBJ2-5; clone size: -; V gene: TRBV19; D gene: TRBD1; CDR3 protein: CASSYRGLSETQYF; CDR3 DNA: TGTGCCAGTAGTTACAGGGGGCTTTCAGAGACCCAGTACTTC
J gene: TRBJ2-7; clone size: -; V gene: TRBV3-1/TRBV3-2; D gene: TRBD2; CDR3 protein: CASSQGLGISYEQYF; CDR3 DNA: TGTGCCAGCAGCCAGGGACTAGGCATTTCCTACGAGCAGTACTTC
J gene: TRBJ1-2; clone size: -; V gene: TRBV5-6; D gene: -; CDR3 protein: CASSRAAQGAYGYTF; CDR3 DNA: TGTGCCAGCAGCCGGGCGGCCCAGGGTGCCTATGGCTACACCTTC
J gene: TRBJ1-2; clone size: few; V gene: TRBV28; D gene: -; CDR3 protein: CASSRDSYGYTF; CDR3 DNA: TGTGCCAGCAGCCGGGACTCTTATGGCTACACCTTC
J gene: TRBJ2-1; clone size: -; V gene: TRBV3-1/TRBV3-2; D gene: -; CDR3 protein: CASSQEVRGRPSHGNEQFF; CDR3 DNA: TGTGCCAGCAGCCAAGAAGTGCGGGGGCGGCCGAGCCATGGCAATGAGCAGTTCTTC
J gene: TRBJ2-3; clone size: once; V gene: TRBV5-8; D gene: -; CDR3 protein: CASSADPQVTDTQYF; CDR3 DNA: TGTGCCAGCAGCGCTGACCCCCAGGTCACAGATACGCAGTATTTT
J gene: TRBJ1-6; clone size: -; V gene: TRBV3-1/TRBV3-2; D gene: -; CDR3 protein: CASSQSGALHF; CDR3 DNA: TGTGCCAGCAGCCAATCGGGGGCCCTCCACTTT
J gene: TRBJ1-1; clone size: -; V gene: TRBV5-1; D gene: -; CDR3 protein: CASSLEGFTEAFF; CDR3 DNA: TGCGCCAGCAGCTTGGAGGGGTTCACTGAAGCTTTCTTT
J gene: TRBJ1-2; clone size: many; V gene: TRBV28; D gene: TRBD1; CDR3 protein: CASSLDSGQGLRGYTF; CDR3 DNA: TGTGCCAGCAGCCTCGACTCGGGACAGGGGCTAAGAGGCTACACCTTC
J gene: TRBJ2-7; clone size: -; V gene: TRBV14; D gene: TRBD2; CDR3 protein: CASSQAAGVRYEQYF; CDR3 DNA: TGTGCCAGCAGCCAAGCAGCGGGAGTCCGCTACGAGCAGTACTTC
J gene: TRBJ1-1; clone size: -; V gene: TRBV30; D gene: -; CDR3 protein: CAWSVGRIEAFF; CDR3 DNA: TGTGCCTGGAGTGTGGGCAGGATTGAAGCTTTCTTT
J gene: TRBJ1-1; clone size: -; V gene: TRBV6-4; D gene: -; CDR3 protein: CASSDSFGLKRNTEAFF; CDR3 DNA: TGTGCCAGCAGTGACTCATTTGGGCTAAAGAGGAACACTGAAGCTTTCTTT
J gene: TRBJ2-7; clone size: -; V gene: TRBV12-5; D gene: TRBD2; CDR3 protein: CASGLIKSRLAGSYEQYF; CDR3 DNA: TGTGCTAGTGGTTTGATAAAAAGCCGACTAGCGGGTTCCTACGAGCAGTACTTC
J gene: TRBJ1-1; clone size: few; V gene: TRBV18; D gene: -; CDR3 protein: CASSADKNTEAFF; CDR3 DNA: TGTGCCAGCTCAGCAGACAAGAACACTGAAGCTTTCTTT
J gene: TRBJ1-5; clone size: -; V gene: TRBV5-1; D gene: -; CDR3 protein: CASSLDAALDQPQHF; CDR3 DNA: TGCGCCAGCAGCTTGGACGCGGCACTAGATCAGCCCCAGCATTTT
J gene: TRBJ1-1; clone size: -; V gene: TRBV18; D gene: -; CDR3 protein: CASSPDRHTEAFF; CDR3 DNA: TGTGCCAGCTCACCAGACAGACACACTGAAGCTTTCTTT
J gene: TRBJ1-6; clone size: -; V gene: TRBV11-2; D gene: -; CDR3 protein: CASSFTGSSYNSPLHF; CDR3 DNA: TGTGCCAGCAGCTTCACAGGGAGCTCCTATAATTCACCCCTCCACTTT
J gene: TRBJ1-2; clone size: -; V gene: TRBV11-1; D gene: -; CDR3 protein: CASSRRGLYGYTF; CDR3 DNA: TGTGCCAGCAGCCGCAGGGGTCTCTATGGCTACACCTTC
J gene: TRBJ2-2; clone size: -; V gene: TRBV4-2; D gene: TRBD1; CDR3 protein: CASSLDRAAGELFF; CDR3 DNA: TGTGCCAGCAGCCTTGACAGGGCGGCCGGGGAGCTGTTTTTT
J gene: TRBJ2-7; clone size: once; V gene: TRBV5-6; D gene: TRBD1; CDR3 protein: CASSPGGASYEQYF; CDR3 DNA: TGTGCCAGCAGTCCAGGGGGCGCCTCCTACGAGCAGTACTTC
J gene: TRBJ2-2; clone size: -; V gene: TRBV11-3; D gene: TRBD2; CDR3 protein: CASSPTSGENTGELFF; CDR3 DNA: TGTGCCAGCAGCCCAACTAGCGGCGAGAACACCGGGGAGCTGTTTTTT
J gene: TRBJ1-1; clone size: -; V gene: TRBV18; D gene: -; CDR3 protein: CASSPPTRVGEAFF; CDR3 DNA: TGTGCCAGCTCACCACCGACCAGGGTGGGTGAAGCTTTCTTT
J gene: TRBJ2-5; clone size: -; V gene: TRBV5-1; D gene: TRBD1; CDR3 protein: CASTLGQGGQETQYF; CDR3 DNA: TGCGCCAGCACCCTCGGACAGGGGGGGCAAGAGACCCAGTACTTC
J gene: TRBJ2-7; clone size: -; V gene: TRBV6-2/TRBV6-3; D gene: TRBD1; CDR3 protein: CASSNRQTGIEQYF; CDR3 DNA: TGTGCCAGCAGTAACCGACAGACAGGGATCGAGCAGTACTTC
J gene: TRBJ1-3; clone size: -; V gene: TRBV15; D gene: -; CDR3 protein: CATSRAGAERNTIYF; CDR3 DNA: TGTGCCACCAGCAGAGCAGGGGCTGAACGAAACACCATATATTTT
J gene: TRBJ1-2; clone size: -; V gene: TRBV27; D gene: -; CDR3 protein: CASSLGGNNGYTF; CDR3 DNA: TGTGCCAGCAGTCTGGGGGGGAATAATGGCTACACCTTC
J gene: TRBJ1-1; clone size: -; V gene: TRBV4-2; D gene: -; CDR3 protein: CASSPSGARVTEAFF; CDR3 DNA: TGTGCCAGCAGCCCAAGTGGGGCTAGGGTCACTGAAGCTTTCTTT
J gene: TRBJ1-5; clone size: -; V gene: TRBV7-2; D gene: TRBD1; CDR3 protein: CASSLGHRGSNQPQHF; CDR3 DNA: TGTGCCAGCAGCTTAGGCCACAGGGGTAGCAATCAGCCCCAGCATTTT
J gene: TRBJ1-2; clone size: few; V gene: TRBV2; D gene: -; CDR3 protein: CASSEQFYGYTF; CDR3 DNA: TGTGCCAGCAGTGAACAGTTCTATGGCTACACCTTC
J gene: TRBJ1-1; clone size: -; V gene: TRBV6-5; D gene: -; CDR3 protein: CASSPRVRSEAFF; CDR3 DNA: TGTGCCAGCAGTCCGCGGGTACGCTCTGAAGCTTTCTTT